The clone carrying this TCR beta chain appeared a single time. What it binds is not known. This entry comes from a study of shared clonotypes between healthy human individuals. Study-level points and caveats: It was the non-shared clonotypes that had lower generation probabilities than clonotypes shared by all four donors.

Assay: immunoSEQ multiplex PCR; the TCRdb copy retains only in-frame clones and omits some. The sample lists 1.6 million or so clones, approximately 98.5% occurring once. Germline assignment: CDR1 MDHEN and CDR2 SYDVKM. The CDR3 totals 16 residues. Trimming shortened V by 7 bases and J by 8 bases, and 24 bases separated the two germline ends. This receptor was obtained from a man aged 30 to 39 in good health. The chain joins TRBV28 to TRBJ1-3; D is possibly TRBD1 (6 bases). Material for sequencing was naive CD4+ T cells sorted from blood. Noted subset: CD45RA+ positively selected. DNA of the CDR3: TGTGCCAGCACCGCCTTCACAGGGAGGAACAGGGACACCATATATTTT. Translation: CASTAFTGRNRDTIYF.